Listed here are 3 T cell receptor beta chains from one sample, sequenced in a study of control samples from healthy donors and cancer patients. The table came from immunoSEQ multiplex PCR; TCRdb's copy has only in-frame clones and leaves some out. Among some 99,000 clones, around 89% were seen once, and the ten largest hold around 17%. Sequencing used blood. All receptors come from a woman aged 45-59 years in good health.

This clone occurred once. The rearrangement links TRBV7-9 to TRBJ2-7, with D unclear. Germline loops: CDR1 SEHNR, CDR2 FQNEAQ (reference sequence). Trimming removed 2 bases at V and 5 bases at J, with 7 bases between. CDR3 length: 12 amino acids. The CDR3 region is CASSLPRDEQYV. In DNA form, the CDR3 reads TGTGCCAGCAGCTTACCCCGGGACGAGCAGTACGTC.

This chain links TRBV11-2 with TRBJ2-1; no reliable D call. Trimming cost V 4 bases and J 1 base, with 11 bases left between them. The V gene's germline CDR1 is SGHAT and CDR2 FQNNGV. This CDR3 comprises 15 residues. The CDR3 DNA reads TGTGCCAGCAGCTCAGACTTAAATTCCTACAATGAGCAGTTCTTC. This codes for CASSSDLNSYNEQFF.

The chain has TRBV9 and TRBJ1-1; 12 nucleotides agree with TRBD1. Germline V gene sequence: CDR1 SGDLS, CDR2 YYNGEE. The CDR3 is 17 amino acids. The junction had 8 bases not matched to a gene; V was cut back by 4 bases and J by 1 base. The CDR3 is CASSSRPGQGANTEAFF. CDR3 nucleotide sequence: TGTGCCAGCAGCTCTAGACCGGGACAGGGGGCGAACACTGAAGCTTTCTTT.